This TCR beta chain was sequenced in a study of blood T cells in healthy people across ages. Overall study: For every two T cells, template switching captured about one barcoded beta molecule.

The CDR3 extends over 16 amino acids. Trimming took 4 bases from V and 6 from J; bases not matched to a gene: 10. Per germline, CDR1 MNHEY and CDR2 SVGAGI. Then a second PCR, running roughly 7 to 11 cycles, was carried out with a sample-barcoded 5' primer and a J-beta primer mix. Individual samples furnished no less than 2.5 million CDR3-containing paired-end reads apiece. One entry per CDR3 protein, called by TCRdb with MiXCR from the 5' RACE reads. The sample includes more than 1,000,000 distinct CDR3 sequences, 25% of them seen just once. This same sample was also taken into another study, of T cells of mothers and their children.

This clonotype originated in a girl aged 2 to 10 in good health. Sequencing was carried out using blood. The chain couples TRBV6-5 to TRBJ2-1; 9 bases align to TRBD2. The CDR3 protein is CASSWNVAGAVNEQFF. CDR3 in DNA: TGTGCCAGCAGTTGGAACGTAGCGGGAGCTGTCAATGAGCAGTTCTTC.